A single T cell receptor (beta chain) is shown here with its context. Chemo-refractory metastatic non-small-cell lung cancer patients underwent focal radiation alongside CTLA-4 blockade with ipilimumab. This specimen belongs to a study of radiotherapy plus CTLA-4 blockade in lung cancer. TCRdb keeps only in-frame clones here, not all; method: immunoSEQ multiplex PCR. This sample has around 99,000 clones; around nine tenths occur once, and the top ten carry roughly 4.6%. The junction had 7 bases not matched to a gene; V was cut back by 6 bases and J by 0 bases. There are 15 residues in the CDR3. Germline V lookup: CDR1 MNHNY, CDR2 SVGAGI (reference sequence).

The clonotype was recovered from a human donor with non-small cell lung cancer that progressed on radiotherapy plus ipilimumab. The source was peripheral blood, collected from a patient treated with radiotherapy plus ipilimumab. The chain carries TRBV6-6 and TRBJ2-7, with 8 positions matching TRBD2. The CDR3 is CASRGGSGVSYEQYF. The DNA of the CDR3 is TGTGCCAGCAGAGGGGGTAGCGGGGTCTCCTACGAGCAGTACTTC.